The rows below give T cell receptor beta chains drawn from one sample of a study of cytomegalovirus exposure and HLA in healthy donors. Sequencing used immunoSEQ multiplex PCR; TCRdb keeps in-frame clones, though not all of them. This table has tens of thousands of clones, 75% to 85% appearing once. The sequencing sample was made of PBMCs. The receptors here all came from a female donor in good health and CMV-seronegative. Each CDR3 is given with its conserved first and last residue. D genes are given only for firm matches. The size field is filled for only some rows; it gives once, few, many or a size class.

v_call: TRBV23-1; clone_size: few; j_call: TRBJ2-1; d_call: NA; cdr3_aa: CASSHVAGEQFF; cdr3_nt: TGCGCCAGCAGTCACGTAGCTGGCGAGCAGTTCTTC
v_call: TRBV19; clone_size: NA; j_call: TRBJ1-1; d_call: NA; cdr3_aa: CASSTRQGGTEAFF; cdr3_nt: TGTGCCAGTAGTACCCGACAAGGGGGCACTGAAGCTTTCTTT
v_call: TRBV19; clone_size: NA; j_call: TRBJ1-4; d_call: NA; cdr3_aa: CASRNSGASEKLFF; cdr3_nt: TGTGCCAGTAGAAACTCGGGAGCTTCTGAAAAACTGTTTTTT
v_call: TRBV29-1; clone_size: NA; j_call: TRBJ2-7; d_call: NA; cdr3_aa: CSVEDTGITYEQYF; cdr3_nt: TGCAGCGTTGAAGATACGGGGATAACCTACGAGCAGTACTTC
v_call: TRBV5-6; clone_size: NA; j_call: TRBJ1-1; d_call: NA; cdr3_aa: CASSLGRRGEAFF; cdr3_nt: TGTGCCAGCAGCTTGGGGAGGAGAGGCGAAGCTTTCTTT
v_call: TRBV6-1; clone_size: NA; j_call: TRBJ2-7; d_call: TRBD1; cdr3_aa: CASRDSGTGPYEQYF; cdr3_nt: TGTGCCAGCAGGGACTCCGGGACAGGTCCCTACGAGCAGTACTTC
v_call: TRBV30; clone_size: NA; j_call: TRBJ2-2; d_call: TRBD1; cdr3_aa: CALQGVAGELFF; cdr3_nt: TGTGCCTTACAGGGGGTAGCCGGGGAGCTGTTTTTT
v_call: TRBV9; clone_size: NA; j_call: TRBJ1-2; d_call: NA; cdr3_aa: CASRGRIGAGDYGYTF; cdr3_nt: TGTGCCAGCAGAGGAAGGATCGGCGCAGGGGACTATGGCTACACCTTC
v_call: TRBV27; clone_size: NA; j_call: TRBJ2-7; d_call: TRBD2; cdr3_aa: CASRVAGGSYEQYF; cdr3_nt: TGTGCCAGCAGGGTAGCGGGGGGGTCCTACGAGCAGTACTTC
v_call: TRBV7-2; clone_size: NA; j_call: TRBJ2-1; d_call: NA; cdr3_aa: CASSLVPGINEQFF; cdr3_nt: TGTGCCAGCAGCTTAGTCCCCGGGATCAATGAGCAGTTCTTC
v_call: TRBV7-2; clone_size: NA; j_call: TRBJ1-4; d_call: TRBD1; cdr3_aa: CASSKQTGGVEKLFF; cdr3_nt: TGTGCCAGCAGTAAACAAACAGGGGGCGTCGAAAAACTGTTTTTT
v_call: TRBV2; clone_size: NA; j_call: TRBJ2-2; d_call: TRBD1; cdr3_aa: CASRDRVNTGELFF; cdr3_nt: TGTGCCAGCAGGGACAGGGTGAACACCGGGGAGCTGTTTTTT
v_call: TRBV7-3; clone_size: NA; j_call: TRBJ1-1; d_call: NA; cdr3_aa: CASSLKATGLVNTEAFF; cdr3_nt: TGTGCCAGCAGCTTAAAAGCGACAGGATTAGTGAACACTGAAGCTTTCTTT
v_call: TRBV30; clone_size: NA; j_call: TRBJ1-5; d_call: NA; cdr3_aa: CAWSVLRVGQPQHF; cdr3_nt: TGTGCCTGGAGTGTACTCCGGGTAGGTCAGCCCCAGCATTTT
v_call: TRBV12-5; clone_size: NA; j_call: TRBJ1-2; d_call: NA; cdr3_aa: CASGLVQAYGYTF; cdr3_nt: TGTGCTAGTGGTTTGGTACAGGCCTATGGCTACACCTTC
v_call: TRBV29-1; clone_size: NA; j_call: TRBJ1-5; d_call: NA; cdr3_aa: CSVVVAEGNQPQHF; cdr3_nt: TGCAGCGTGGTTGTGGCGGAGGGCAATCAGCCCCAGCATTTT
v_call: TRBV5-1; clone_size: once; j_call: TRBJ2-7; d_call: TRBD1; cdr3_aa: CASTLGDRGHEQYF; cdr3_nt: TGCGCCAGCACCCTCGGGGACAGGGGCCACGAGCAGTACTTC